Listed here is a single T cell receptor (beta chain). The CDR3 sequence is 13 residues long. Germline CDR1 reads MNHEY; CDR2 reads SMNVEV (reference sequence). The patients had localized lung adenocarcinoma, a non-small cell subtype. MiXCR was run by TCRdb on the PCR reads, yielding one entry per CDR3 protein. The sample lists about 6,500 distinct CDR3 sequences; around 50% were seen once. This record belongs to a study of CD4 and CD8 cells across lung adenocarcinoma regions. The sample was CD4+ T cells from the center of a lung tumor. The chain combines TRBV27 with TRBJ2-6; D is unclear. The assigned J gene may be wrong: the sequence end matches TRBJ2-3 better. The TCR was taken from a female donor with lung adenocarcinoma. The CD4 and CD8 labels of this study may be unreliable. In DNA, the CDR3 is TGTGCCAGCAATCCCGTGAGCGCCAATAAGCAGTATTTT. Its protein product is CASNPVSANKQYF.